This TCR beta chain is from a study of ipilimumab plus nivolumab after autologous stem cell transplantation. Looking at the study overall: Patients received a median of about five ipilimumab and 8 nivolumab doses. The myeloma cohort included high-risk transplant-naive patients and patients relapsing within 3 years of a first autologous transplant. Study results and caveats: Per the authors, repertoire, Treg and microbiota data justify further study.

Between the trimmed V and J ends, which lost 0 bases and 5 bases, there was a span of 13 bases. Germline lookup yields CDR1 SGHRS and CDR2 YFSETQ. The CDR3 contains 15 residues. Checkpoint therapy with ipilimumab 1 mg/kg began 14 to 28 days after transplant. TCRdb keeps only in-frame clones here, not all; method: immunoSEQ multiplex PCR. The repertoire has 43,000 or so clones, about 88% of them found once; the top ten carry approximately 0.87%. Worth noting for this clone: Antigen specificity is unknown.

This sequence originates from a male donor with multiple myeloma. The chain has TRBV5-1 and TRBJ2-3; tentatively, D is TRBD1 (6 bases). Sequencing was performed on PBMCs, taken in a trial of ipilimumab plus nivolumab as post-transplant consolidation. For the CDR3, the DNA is TGCGCCAGCAGCTTGGCTACAGTGGGACAAGATACGCAGTATTTT. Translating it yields CASSLATVGQDTQYF.